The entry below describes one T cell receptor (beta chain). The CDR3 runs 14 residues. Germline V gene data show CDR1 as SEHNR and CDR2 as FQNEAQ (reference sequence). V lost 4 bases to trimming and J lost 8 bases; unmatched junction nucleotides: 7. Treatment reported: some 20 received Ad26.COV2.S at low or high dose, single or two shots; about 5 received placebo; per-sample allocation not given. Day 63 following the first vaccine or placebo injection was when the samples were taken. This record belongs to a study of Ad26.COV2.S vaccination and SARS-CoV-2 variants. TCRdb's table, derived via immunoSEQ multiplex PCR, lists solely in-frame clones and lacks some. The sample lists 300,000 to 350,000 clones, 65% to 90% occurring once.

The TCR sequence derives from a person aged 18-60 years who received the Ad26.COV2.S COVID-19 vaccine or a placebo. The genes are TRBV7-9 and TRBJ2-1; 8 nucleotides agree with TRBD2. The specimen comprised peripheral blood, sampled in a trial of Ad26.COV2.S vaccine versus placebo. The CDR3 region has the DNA TGTGCCAGCAGCTCGGGACTAGGGGACGATGAGCAGTTCTTC. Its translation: CASSSGLGDDEQFF. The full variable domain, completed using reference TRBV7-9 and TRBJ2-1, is DTGVSQNPRHKITKRGQNVTFRCDPISEHNRLYWYRQTLGQGPEFLTYFQNEAQLEKSRLLSDRFSAERPKGSFSTLEIQRTEQGDSAMYLCASSSGLGDDEQFFGPGTRLTVL.